This T cell receptor beta chain was retrieved from a study of CD8+ T cells in alopecia areata. Treatment reported: oral pan-JAK inhibitor, 5-10 mg twice daily. This clone was seen once. The germline V gene encodes CDR1 SQVTM and CDR2 ANQGSEA. V was shortened by 5 bases and J by 7 bases, with 17 bases between the two germline ends. This CDR3 has 14 amino acids. Following extraction, RNA underwent reverse transcription to cDNA, which served as the sequencing template. Method: immunoSEQ multiplex PCR; TCRdb's copy keeps in-frame clones and lacks some. The data show fewer than 200,000 clones, 60% to 75% seen once.

The sample in question was CD4+ T cells sorted from blood, obtained at week 24, from a patient treated with tofacitinib. The chain has TRBV29-1 and TRBJ2-2; no clear D. The clonotype comes from a human donor with alopecia areata. The CDR3 region is CSVCRSANCGELFF. In DNA, the CDR3 is TGCAGCGTTTGTCGTTCCGCGAACTGCGGGGAGCTGTTTTTT.